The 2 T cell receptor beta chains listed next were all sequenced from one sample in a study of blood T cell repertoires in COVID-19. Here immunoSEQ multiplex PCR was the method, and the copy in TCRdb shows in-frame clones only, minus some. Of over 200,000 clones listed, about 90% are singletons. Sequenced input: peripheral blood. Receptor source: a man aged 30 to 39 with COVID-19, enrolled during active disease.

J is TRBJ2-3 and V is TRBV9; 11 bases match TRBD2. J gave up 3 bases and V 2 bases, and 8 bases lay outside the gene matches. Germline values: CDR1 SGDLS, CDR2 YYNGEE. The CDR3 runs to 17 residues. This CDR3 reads CASSVMGLAENTDTQYF. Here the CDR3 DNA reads TGTGCCAGCAGCGTCATGGGACTAGCGGAGAATACAGATACGCAGTATTTT.

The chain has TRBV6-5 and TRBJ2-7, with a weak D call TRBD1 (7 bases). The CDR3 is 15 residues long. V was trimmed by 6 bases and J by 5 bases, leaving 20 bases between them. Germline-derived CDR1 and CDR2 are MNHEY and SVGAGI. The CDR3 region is CASRPGGRSGNEQYF. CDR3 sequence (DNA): TGTGCCAGCAGACCAGGGGGGCGAAGCGGAAACGAGCAGTACTTC.